This T cell receptor beta chain is from a study of graft-versus-host responses after intestinal transplantation. Overall study context: Anti-thymocyte globulin was used for induction in all recipients, who then took tacrolimus and steroids for approximately 3 years.

This table comes from immunoSEQ multiplex PCR, and its TCRdb copy is limited to in-frame clones, with some not included. The table shows around 97,000 clones, with 91% occurring only once. Study outcomes and limitations: Circulating GvH clone levels at their peak were associated with HvG declines (early post-transplant). Marrow from the recipient contained GvH clones, some of which had appeared first in ileum or blood. Allografts carried high graft-versus-host to host-versus-graft clonal ratios in patients having graft-donor T cell macrochimerism.

As concerns this clone: Antigen: not known.

Germline values: CDR1 MDHEN, CDR2 SYDVKM. CDR3 length: 13 residues. V dropped 6 bases and J dropped 3 bases, with 11 bases sitting between them. This TCR was recovered from a human donor who was the organ donor for an intestinal transplant. The sample here was unstimulated CD4+ T cells sorted from spleen or lymph node cells, taken before transplant. This rearrangement joins TRBV28 to TRBJ1-2; D is perhaps TRBD1 (5 bases). DNA of the CDR3: TGTGCCAGCAGCTCCTTAGGGGACTATGGCTACACCTTC. This codes for CASSSLGDYGYTF.